This T cell receptor (beta chain) was sequenced for a study of T-cell reconstitution after alpha-beta-depleted transplantation in children. The TCRbeta library was prepared with unique molecular identifiers. A single record per CDR3 protein comes from TCRdb applying MiXCR to the PCR reads. The sample lists 610,000 or so distinct CDR3 sequences; 25% to 30% were seen once. CDR3 size: 11 residues. CDR1 DFQATT and CDR2 SNEGSKA come from the germline V gene (reference sequence). V lost 3 bases, J lost 6 bases, and 9 bases lay in between. This clonotype was found a few times. V and J are TRBV20-1 and TRBJ2-7; no reliable D call. The receptor's source is a boy younger than two with Wiskott-Aldrich syndrome, due to receive a stem cell transplant. The material sequenced was PBMCs, taken before TCRalphabeta/CD19-depleted stem cell transplant. The CDR3: CSASATGEQYF. The CDR3 coding sequence is TGCAGTGCTAGTGCCACGGGCGAGCAGTACTTC.